Shown below are 22 T cell receptor beta chains from a single sample sequenced in a study of CD8 T cells in ankylosing spondylitis. General observations from the study: Apparently characteristic of ankylosing spondylitis blood was a TCR beta motif (about 8 highly homologous variants).

These TCRs are of unknown antigen specificity. TCRdb called the 5' RACE reads again in MiXCR, with one record for every CDR3 protein. The data show approximately 440,000 distinct CDR3 sequences, 17% seen once. The sequencing input was blood, either unsorted or a sorted T cell fraction (not recorded which). The receptors come from a male donor with ankylosing spondylitis.

There are a few counts of this clonotype. The chain couples TRBV20-1 to TRBJ2-1; 13 bases are shared with TRBD2. Losses at the gene ends were 6 bases for V and 9 bases for J; bases not matched to a gene: 11. The CDR3 loop spans 15 amino acids. From germline, CDR1 is DFQATT and CDR2 SNEGSKA (reference sequence). CDR3 protein: CSARTGTSGTSEQFF. The CDR3 nucleotides read TGCAGTGCGCGGACCGGGACTAGCGGGACTAGTGAGCAGTTCTTC.

Only a few counts were recorded for this clonotype. The V call is TRBV5-1, the J call TRBJ1-3; D unclear. The CDR3 covers 13 residues. The germline V and J ends were trimmed by 4 bases and 5 bases, with 10 bases remaining between them. CDR1 is SGHRS and CDR2 is YFSETQ in the germline V gene. In DNA form, the CDR3 reads TGCGCCAGCAGCCTCGGGCTGAGAAACACCATATATTTT. It codes for CASSLGLRNTIYF.

DNA of the CDR3: TGTGCCAGCAGCTTGGCAGGGTTTCCTGGGGCCAACGTCCTGACTTTC. Encoded protein: CASSLAGFPGANVLTF. The gene calls are TRBV7-9 and TRBJ2-6, with a tentative D call TRBD1 (5 bases). Germline values: CDR1 SEHNR, CDR2 FQNEAQ (reference sequence). V was clipped by 3 bases and J by 2 bases, with 11 bases between them. The CDR3 is made up of 16 amino acids. The complete variable domain, with remaining parts taken from reference TRBV7-9 and TRBJ2-6, reads DTGVSQNPRHKITKRGQNVTFRCDPISEHNRLYWYRQTLGQGPEFLTYFQNEAQLEKSRLLSDRFSAERPKGSFSTLEIQRTEQGDSAMYLCASSLAGFPGANVLTFGAGSRLTVL.

This clonotype was recorded a few times. The chain carries TRBV9 and TRBJ2-5; tentative D call: TRBD2 (5 bases). This CDR3 is 15 amino acids long. The germline V and J ends were trimmed by 1 base and 5 bases, with 15 bases remaining between them. Germline assignment: CDR1 SGDLS and CDR2 YYNGEE. CDR3 DNA sequence: TGTGCCAGCAGCGTAAGTCCGGAGGTTGGGGAGACCCAGTACTTC. Translating gives CASSVSPEVGETQYF.

A few counts support this clonotype. The J gene is TRBJ2-5, the V gene TRBV12-3 or TRBV12-4; 10 bases are a match to TRBD2. CDR3 length: 18 amino acids. The V gene end was trimmed by 5 bases and the J gene end by 4 bases; junction bases not matched to a gene: 16. The CDR3 is CASSTGVSSGRLGETQYF. DNA of the CDR3: TGTGCCAGCAGTACGGGGGTGTCTAGCGGGAGATTGGGAGAGACCCAGTACTTC.

The chain is built from TRBV10-3 and TRBJ2-7, with 8 bases matching TRBD2. The J segment lost 0 bases and the V segment lost 9 bases, leaving 7 bases of the junction unmatched. The CDR3 spans 14 residues. Germline V CDR1 and CDR2: ENHRY, SYGVKD. In DNA form, the CDR3 reads TGTGCCATTTCCCCGGGAGGGAGCTCCTACGAGCAGTACTTC. It specifies CAISPGGSSYEQYF.

This clonotype appeared a few times. CDR3 loop: CASTSQGALSYEQYF. DNA for the CDR3: TGTGCCAGCACCAGTCAGGGGGCCCTTTCCTACGAGCAGTACTTC. The chain carries TRBV7-2 and TRBJ2-7; 8 nucleotides line up with TRBD1. V lost 7 bases, J lost 1 base, and 9 bases stayed unmatched. Germline values: CDR1 SGHTA, CDR2 FQGNSA. The CDR3 is made up of 15 amino acids.

This clonotype was found a few times. The V call is TRBV11-3, the J call TRBJ1-1; 8 positions match TRBD1. Looked up from germline, CDR1 is SGHNT and CDR2 is YENEEA. V lost 1 base to trimming and J lost 1 base; unmatched junction nucleotides: 2. The CDR3 consists of 15 residues. The CDR3 nucleotides read TGTGCCAGCAGCTTAGGGACAGGGTGGAACACTGAAGCTTTCTTT. As protein: CASSLGTGWNTEAFF.

This clonotype has a handful of counts. The chain couples TRBV5-1 to TRBJ2-1; D is undetermined. The CDR3 has 15 residues. V was pared by 3 bases and J by 0 bases, with 10 bases between. Germline V CDR1 and CDR2: SGHRS, YFSETQ. CDR3 in amino acids: CASSYGPNSYNEQFF. The DNA of the CDR3 is TGCGCCAGCAGCTACGGACCTAACTCCTACAATGAGCAGTTCTTC.

In this sample, this clonotype turned up many times. V is TRBV7-2 and J is TRBJ2-1; unclear D gene. The CDR3 covers 12 residues. V was clipped by 1 base and J by 5 bases, with 3 bases between them. Per the germline V gene, CDR1 is SGHTA and CDR2 is FQGNSA. DNA of the CDR3: TGTGCCAGCAGCTTAGGGGACAATGAGCAGTTCTTC. Amino acids: CASSLGDNEQFF.

There are a few counts of this clonotype. The rearrangement uses TRBV6-1 and TRBJ2-5; the D is unclear. CDR3 length: 12 residues. Germline CDR1 MNHNS, CDR2 SASEGT. V was trimmed by 6 bases and J by 8 bases, leaving 13 bases between them. CDR3 residues: CASSLDILTQYF. The CDR3, as DNA: TGTGCCAGCAGCCTAGACATACTAACCCAGTACTTC.

This clonotype was recorded a few times. The V gene is TRBV7-2, the J gene TRBJ2-2; TRBD1 matches 7 bases. Per the germline V gene, CDR1 is SGHTA and CDR2 is FQGNSA. Trimming cost V 3 bases and J 1 base; bases outside gene matches: 5. CDR3 size: 16 residues. The CDR3 nucleotides read TGTGCCAGCAGCTTGAGGGGGCTTAGGAACACCGGGGAGCTGTTTTTT. Protein product: CASSLRGLRNTGELFF.

This chain connects TRBV7-9 to TRBJ1-4; the D gene is possibly TRBD1 (5 bases). CDR1 and CDR2 from the germline V gene are SEHNR and FQNEAQ (reference sequence). The CDR3 runs 16 residues. Trimming shortened V by 5 bases and J by 7 bases, and 20 bases separated the two germline ends. This CDR3 is CASSPQYDRRGEKLFF. The CDR3 DNA reads TGTGCCAGCAGCCCCCAATACGACAGAAGGGGTGAAAAACTGTTTTTT.

The rearrangement joins TRBV5-1 to TRBJ2-2; TRBD2 aligns across 8 bases. The CDR3 runs to 15 residues. Germline V gene sequence: CDR1 SGHRS, CDR2 YFSETQ. V shed 4 bases, J shed 5 bases, and the junction held 7 bases outside the gene matches. The CDR3 loop reads CASSSTSGQTGELFF. The CDR3 coding sequence is TGCGCCAGCAGCAGCACTAGCGGCCAGACCGGGGAGCTGTTTTTT.

This clonotype was picked up a small number of times. The genes are TRBV5-1 and TRBJ1-1; tentatively, D is TRBD1 (5 bases). The CDR3 has 16 residues. The germline CDR1 and CDR2 sequences are SGHRS and YFSETQ. V dropped 3 bases and J dropped 0 bases, with 15 bases sitting between them. The CDR3 nucleotides read TGCGCCAGCAGCTCGGGAACAGGCGGCATGAACACTGAAGCTTTCTTT. As protein: CASSSGTGGMNTEAFF.

This clonotype turned up a few times. The chain links TRBV7-2 to TRBJ2-7, with D possibly being TRBD1 or TRBD2 (5 bases each). This CDR3 comprises 13 residues. Germline loops: CDR1 SGHTA, CDR2 FQGNSA. Trimming took off 1 base at V and 6 bases at J, with 10 bases between the two ends. The CDR3 DNA reads TGTGCCAGCAGCTTAGGGGGGAGTCTCGAGCAGTACTTC. This translates into CASSLGGSLEQYF.

Only a few counts were recorded for this clonotype. CDR3 DNA: TGCGCCAGCAGCTTGGGGCGCGGGGGCTACACAGATACGCAGTATTTT. It translates to CASSLGRGGYTDTQYF. The chain couples TRBV5-1 to TRBJ2-3; a possible D gene is TRBD2 (7 bases). The CDR3 totals 16 residues. Trimming stripped 0 bases from V and 2 bases from J, with 13 bases between. Germline assignment: CDR1 SGHRS and CDR2 YFSETQ.

The chain links TRBV3-1 to TRBJ2-5; 9 bases map to TRBD2. J lost 3 bases, V lost 3 bases, and 8 bases had no gene match. Germline V gene data show CDR1 as LGHDT and CDR2 as YNNKEL (reference sequence). The CDR3 has 16 amino acids. CDR3 residues: CASSQLGRGREETQYF. Written as DNA, the CDR3 is TGTGCCAGCAGCCAGCTGGGGCGCGGGAGGGAAGAGACCCAGTACTTC.

This clonotype was seen once. One base away lies a much larger clone, so this may be a sequencing read error. CDR3 amino acids: CASSRDRGDFGYTF. CDR3 DNA: TGTGCCAGCAGCAGGGACAGGGGGGACTTTGGCTACACCTTC. The gene calls are TRBV7-2 and TRBJ1-2; 11 bases are shared with TRBD1. Germline-derived CDR1 and CDR2 are SGHTA and FQGNSA. The junction had 6 bases not matched to a gene; V was cut back by 5 bases and J by 7 bases. The CDR3 contains 14 residues.

In this sample, this clonotype turned up many times. The CDR3 DNA sequence: TGTGCCAGCAGCCCCAGACTAGCAGATACGCAGTATTTT. This encodes CASSPRLADTQYF. This chain connects TRBV9 to TRBJ2-3, with D perhaps TRBD2 (6 bases). This CDR3 has 13 residues. Germline V lookup: CDR1 SGDLS, CDR2 YYNGEE. V shed 4 bases and J shed 4 bases, with 10 bases lying between them.

This chain connects TRBV5-6 to TRBJ2-1; D is unresolved. Trimming shortened V by 4 bases and J by 4 bases, and 15 bases separated the two germline ends. This CDR3 is 15 amino acids long. CDR1 is SGHDT and CDR2 is YYEEEE in the germline V gene. CDR3 DNA sequence: TGTGCCAGCAGCCGCCAGAGCTTTATGTACAATGAGCAGTTCTTC. Amino acids: CASSRQSFMYNEQFF.

J is TRBJ2-1 and V is TRBV2, with 8 bases lining up with TRBD1. The germline V gene encodes CDR1 SNHLY and CDR2 FYNNEI. V lost 4 bases, J lost 5 bases, and 4 bases stayed unmatched. The CDR3 covers 14 residues. The CDR3 nucleotides are TGTGCCAGCAGTGGGCAGGGGGCCCACAATGAGCAGTTCTTC. Translated: CASSGQGAHNEQFF.